This entry describes one TCR beta chain. Its antigen is not known. With 60 Vbeta and 13 Jbeta primers, the PCR was carried out. Clones were read by immunoSEQ multiplex PCR, and TCRdb kept only the in-frame ones, dropping some. The sample has around 190,000 clones, roughly 10% seen once. This record belongs to a study of cytomegalovirus exposure and HLA in healthy donors. Study results and limitations: Researchers catalogued roughly 150 TCR beta chains as cytomegalovirus-associated. Later work showed greater clonal expansion in HLA-associated TCR beta chains than in equally common others. It was taken for granted in presence/absence analyses that sequencing depth across donors was roughly uniform. There were some public TCRs occurring in many donors, but most TCR sequences were rare.

This CDR3 spans 13 amino acids. The germline V gene has CDR1 MNHNY and CDR2 SVGAGI (reference sequence). The germline V and J ends were trimmed by 8 bases and 0 bases, with 8 bases remaining between them. The specimen sequenced was PBMCs. The rearrangement uses TRBV6-6 and TRBJ1-3; D gene unclear. This TCR derives from a woman aged 25 to 39 in good health and CMV-seropositive. CDR3 sequence reads: CASWRDSGNTIYF. The DNA for the CDR3 is TGTGCCAGCTGGAGAGACTCTGGAAACACCATATATTTT.